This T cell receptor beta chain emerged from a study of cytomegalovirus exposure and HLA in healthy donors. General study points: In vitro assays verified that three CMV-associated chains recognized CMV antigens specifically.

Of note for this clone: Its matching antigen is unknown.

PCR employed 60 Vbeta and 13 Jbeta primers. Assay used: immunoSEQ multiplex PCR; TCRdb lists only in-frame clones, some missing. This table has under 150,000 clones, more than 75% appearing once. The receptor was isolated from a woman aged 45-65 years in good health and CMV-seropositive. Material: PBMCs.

The CDR3: CASSKRDSYEQYF. The CDR3, as DNA: TGTGCCAGCAGCAAACGGGACAGCTACGAGCAGTACTTC. The J gene is TRBJ2-7, the V gene TRBV7-9, with TRBD1 matching 7 bases. The trim removed 5 bases at V and 3 bases at J, leaving 4 bases unmatched. From germline, CDR1 is SEHNR and CDR2 FQNEAQ (reference sequence). This CDR3 contains 13 residues.